This T cell receptor beta chain was obtained from a study of CD8 T cells in Susac syndrome. Sequencing of TCR beta drew on CD8+ and CD4+ T cells from blood. The multiple sclerosis controls were treatment-naive patients, and their relapsing-remitting disease was stable or active. TEMRA cells were FACS-enriched and CD8+ and CD4+ T cells negatively isolated. The CDR3 is 13 amino acids. The germline V gene encodes CDR1 DFQATT and CDR2 SNEGSKA (reference sequence). Trimming pared 6 bases from V and 4 bases from J, leaving 12 bases between. RNA totalling roughly 0.5 to 1 ug underwent reverse transcription with random hexamers. Amplification of TCR beta CDR3 across 54 Vbeta and 13 Jbeta was performed with immunoSEQ multiplex PCR. TCRdb fed the immunoSEQ multiplex PCR reads into MiXCR, producing one record per CDR3 protein. Of 150,000 to 200,000 distinct CDR3 sequences in the sample, about 95% were seen once.

The sequence came from a human donor with multiple sclerosis. The gene calls are TRBV20-1 and TRBJ2-2, with D possibly called TRBD1 or TRBD2 (6 bases each). The sample taken for sequencing was CD8+ T cells from PBMCs. CDR3 region: CSAMGGSTGELFF. The CDR3 region has the DNA TGCAGTGCGATGGGGGGCAGCACCGGGGAGCTGTTTTTT.